The 19 T cell receptor beta chains below were found in one sample sequenced in a study of PD-1 blockade in classical Hodgkin lymphoma (dated by TCRdb to about 2020). Library prep was done by the immunoSEQ multiplex PCR assay. The table comes from immuneACCESS by way of TCRdb, which keeps in-frame sequences with V and J called. Part of the clones is missing from these tables; in studies checked, under half for an unresolved V gene and the rest for unknown reasons. For this sample there are about 21,000 clones; 74% appear just once. The ten largest account for 20% to 25% of the sample. The intended sense of this specimen's time point label: cycle 1 day 1 (C1D1), immediately before nivolumab initiation. Every trial patient had relapsed following autologous stem cell transplantation, and prior brentuximab vedotin exposure was what differed among cohorts A, B and C. This sample comprised peripheral blood mononuclear cells (PBMCs), obtained at baseline. Every receptor here comes from a human donor with classical Hodgkin lymphoma.

This clone was found once. V usage is TRBV10-3 and J usage is TRBJ2-5; TRBD1 matches 10 bases. CDR1 is ENHRY and CDR2 is SYGVKD in the germline V gene. CDR3 length equals 15 residues. J was trimmed by 4 bases and V by 3 bases; bases with no gene match: 5. CDR3 DNA sequence: TGTGCCATCAGTGACCGGGACAGGGGCGGAGAGACCCAGTACTTC. It is translated as CAISDRDRGGETQYF.

The chain joins TRBV9 to TRBJ2-5; possible D gene TRBD2, 6 bases. The DNA end is more similar to TRBJ2-7, so the J call may be wrong. CDR3 size: 15 residues. CDR1 is SGDLS and CDR2 is YYNGEE in the germline V gene. The chain's CDR3 is CASSSDPGSSYEQYF. DNA of the CDR3: TGTGCCAGCAGCTCCGACCCCGGGAGTTCCTACGAGCAGTACTTC.

CDR3: CASSLDRSYSGNTIYF. The CDR3 coding sequence is TGTGCCAGCAGCTTGGATCGCTCATACTCTGGAAACACCATATATTTT. The rearrangement uses TRBV5-8 and TRBJ1-3; D call uncertain. This CDR3 is built from 16 residues. Germline loops: CDR1 SGHTS, CDR2 YDEGEE. Trimming cost V 0 bases and J 0 bases, with 10 bases left between them.

This chain joins TRBV27 and TRBJ1-1, with TRBD1 identical over 8 bases. The junction had 9 bases not matched to a gene; V was cut back by 5 bases and J by 7 bases. This CDR3 contains 14 residues. CDR1 and CDR2 from the germline V gene are MNHEY and SMNVEV (reference sequence). DNA of the CDR3: TGTGCCAGCAGTCGCGCTCAGGGGGCAAGTGAAGCTTTCTTT. Its protein is CASSRAQGASEAFF.

The J gene is TRBJ1-1, the V gene TRBV23-1, with D perhaps TRBD1 (5 bases). TRBV23-1 is marked as an open reading frame, function uncertain. The CDR3 is made up of 11 amino acids. Trimming took off 8 bases at V and 6 bases at J, with 10 bases between the two ends. This chain's CDR3 is CASSGGAEAFF. Here the CDR3 DNA reads TGCGCCAGCTCCGGGGGGGCTGAAGCTTTCTTT.

The chain is built from TRBV5-6 and TRBJ2-1, with 7 bases matching TRBD2. With V trimmed by 2 bases and J by 7 bases, 3 bases remained unmatched. Germline CDR1 and CDR2: SGHDT and YYEEEE. The CDR3 length is 13 residues. The CDR3 DNA sequence: TGTGCCAGCAGCTTAACGGGGGGAAATGAGCAGTTCTTC. Its translation is CASSLTGGNEQFF.

The chain combines TRBV19 with TRBJ1-5, with 8 bases lining up with TRBD1. J lost 0 bases, V lost 6 bases, and 4 bases had no gene match. The CDR3 is made up of 15 amino acids. Germline V gives CDR1 LNHDA, CDR2 SQIVND (reference sequence). For the CDR3, the DNA is TGTGCCAGTAGCGACAGGGGCCATAGCAATCAGCCCCAGCATTTT. It translates to CASSDRGHSNQPQHF. The variable domain in full, with the rest retrieved from reference TRBV19 and TRBJ1-5, is DGGITQSPKYLFRKEGQNVTLSCEQNLNHDAMYWYRQDPGQGLRLIYYSQIVNDFQKGDIAEGYSVSREKKESFPLTVTSAQKNPTAFYLCASSDRGHSNQPQHFGDGTRLSIL.

J is TRBJ2-3 and V is TRBV4-1; 7 nucleotides match TRBD2. V shed 1 base, J shed 0 bases, and the junction held 4 bases outside the gene matches. Germline V gene data show CDR1 as MGHRA and CDR2 as YSYEKL. This CDR3 comprises 16 residues. CDR3 residues: CASSQVERGSTDTQYF. The CDR3 DNA is TGCGCCAGCAGCCAAGTGGAGCGGGGCAGCACAGATACGCAGTATTTT.

This chain uses TRBV30 with TRBJ1-5; TRBD1 aligns across 8 bases. The CDR3 covers 15 residues. Germline V gives CDR1 GTSNPN, CDR2 SVGIG (reference sequence). V lost 4 bases to trimming and J lost 1 base; unmatched junction nucleotides: 6. This CDR3 reads CAWNSQGASNQPQHF. Written as DNA, the CDR3 is TGTGCCTGGAATTCGCAGGGGGCAAGCAATCAGCCCCAGCATTTT.

The chain recombines TRBV4-3 with TRBJ2-5; 12 nucleotides agree with TRBD2. The CDR3 has 17 residues. Trimming cost V 1 base and J 5 bases; bases outside gene matches: 8. Germline assignment: CDR1 LGHNA and CDR2 YSLEER. CDR3 in amino acids: CASSQGATSGGGETQYF. In DNA, the CDR3 is TGCGCCAGCAGCCAAGGGGCGACTAGCGGGGGCGGGGAGACCCAGTACTTC.

The chain couples TRBV27 to TRBJ2-3; 7 nucleotides line up with TRBD2. Germline V lookup: CDR1 MNHEY, CDR2 SMNVEV (reference sequence). With V trimmed by 0 bases and J by 4 bases, 4 bases remained unmatched. The length of the CDR3 is 15 residues. The CDR3 DNA sequence: TGTGCCAGCAGTTTATCGTGGGGGGGGGCAGATACGCAGTATTTT. This codes for CASSLSWGGADTQYF.

The V call is TRBV6-6, the J call TRBJ1-2; D unclear. In germline, CDR1 is MNHNY, CDR2 SVGAGI (reference sequence). This CDR3 spans 12 amino acids. Between the trimmed V and J ends, which lost 5 bases and 5 bases, there was a span of 9 bases. The chain's CDR3 is CASSNGDYGYTF. The DNA of the CDR3 is TGTGCCAGCAGTAACGGGGATTATGGCTACACCTTC.

The chain couples TRBV6-6 to TRBJ1-1; D is undetermined. The V gene's germline CDR1 is MNHNY and CDR2 SVGAGI (reference sequence). The CDR3 is made up of 14 amino acids. Trimming took off 0 bases at V and 1 base at J, with 6 bases between the two ends. The CDR3 DNA reads TGTGCCAGCAGTTACTCCGCAGAGAACACTGAAGCTTTCTTT. It yields the protein CASSYSAENTEAFF.

The chain joins TRBV29-1 to TRBJ1-2; no definite D call. The germline CDR1 and CDR2 sequences are SQVTM and ANQGSEA. This CDR3 region has 12 residues. Trimming left V 4 bases short and J 3 bases short, with 9 bases between. Here the CDR3 DNA reads TGCAGCGTTGGGGGTCCGGACTATGGCTACACCTTC. Protein product: CSVGGPDYGYTF.

This rearrangement joins TRBV25-1 to TRBJ1-4, with no clear D. V lost 3 bases and J lost 5, with 10 bases in between. Germline CDR1 and CDR2: MGHDK and SYGVNS. This CDR3 region has 14 residues. CDR3 bases: TGTGCCAGCAGTGATGAGGAACCGAATGAAAAACTGTTTTTT. It is translated as CASSDEEPNEKLFF.

V usage is TRBV6-4 and J usage is TRBJ1-6; D remains unclear. The length of the CDR3 is 16 residues. Per the germline V gene, CDR1 is MRHNA and CDR2 is SNTAGT. Between the trimmed V and J ends, which lost 5 bases and 3 bases, there was a span of 14 bases. The CDR3 region has the DNA TGTGCCAGCAGTTACACTAGACTCGACTATAATTCACCCCTCCACTTT. Translated, it gives CASSYTRLDYNSPLHF.

The chain recombines TRBV9 with TRBJ1-2, with 7 nucleotides matching TRBD1. V lost 0 bases to trimming and J lost 2 bases; unmatched junction nucleotides: 4. The length of the CDR3 is 15 residues. Germline values: CDR1 SGDLS, CDR2 YYNGEE. CDR3 DNA sequence: TGTGCCAGCAGCGTAGAGCCAGGGGGGAACTATGGCTACACCTTC. It yields the protein CASSVEPGGNYGYTF.

The chain employs TRBV5-1 and TRBJ1-3; no reliable D call. V gave up 0 bases and J gave up 0 bases, with 19 bases separating them. CDR1 and CDR2 (germline): SGHRS, YFSETQ. The CDR3 has 19 residues. Here the CDR3 reads CASSLAGMFEGDSGNTIYF. The CDR3 DNA is TGCGCCAGCAGCTTGGCGGGGATGTTCGAGGGTGACTCTGGAAACACCATATATTTT.

This clone occurred a few times. The rearrangement uses TRBV29-1 and TRBJ2-3; unclear D gene. V gave up 4 bases and J gave up 2 bases, with 13 bases separating them. The CDR3 spans 14 residues. Germline CDR1 is SQVTM and CDR2 is ANQGSEA. CDR3 DNA: TGCAGCGTTGGTACGGCCGGATACACAGATACGCAGTATTTT. Translating gives CSVGTAGYTDTQYF.